This T cell receptor (beta chain) is drawn from a study of vaccination effects on CD4 cells after COVID-19. Background on the study: The two convalescent patients provided samples 16 days and one week before vaccination.

Assay used: immunoSEQ multiplex PCR; TCRdb lists only in-frame clones, some missing. This sample has 35,000 to 55,000 clones, with roughly four fifths found just once. In the ViraFEST assay, antigen-specific CD4+ clonotypes were identified by expansion after peptide-pool stimulation. Culture lasted about ten days before CD4+ T cell isolation. Sometime from March through December 2020, the person acquired a SARS-CoV-2 infection that PCR confirmed. About this clone: Its specificity is not known.

The receptor comes from a human donor who had a prior SARS-CoV-2 infection. The input for sequencing was CD4+ T cells from PBMCs cultured with a peptide pool, taken before COVID-19 vaccination.

The CDR3 reads CASSLEFPGSGGAGDTQYF. DNA of the CDR3: TGTGCCAGCAGCTTAGAGTTCCCGGGTAGCGGGGGGGCTGGAGATACGCAGTATTTT. The rearrangement uses TRBV7-6 and TRBJ2-3; the match to TRBD2 covers 11 bases. CDR1 SGHVS and CDR2 FNYEAQ come from the germline V gene. V lost 1 base, J lost 5 bases, and 14 bases stayed unmatched. This CDR3 contains 19 residues.